The clone carrying this T cell receptor (beta chain) appeared many times. Its specificity is unknown. The data belong to a study of Graves' ophthalmopathy and Graves' hyperthyroidism. General study points: Sensitivity of 87.88% and specificity of almost 83% were achieved when a 13-signature model separated ophthalmopathy from stable hyperthyroidism.

From RNA, the CDR3 regions of TCR beta chains were amplified and sequenced. Investigators did first-round RT-PCR with HTBI primers, then second-round multiplex PCR. TCRdb reprocessed the multiplex PCR reads via MiXCR and lists one record per CDR3 protein. The table includes 600,000 to 650,000 distinct CDR3 sequences, about a fifth detected once. The ends were cut back, 3 bases at V and 2 bases at J, with 29 bases in the middle. This CDR3 is 20 amino acids long. CDR1 MDHEN and CDR2 SYDVKM come from the germline V gene. If no ophthalmopathy appeared within 18 months of follow-up, hyperthyroidism was termed stable. Orbital computed tomography, together with clinical symptoms, serum thyroxine, TRAb and thyroid ultrasound, was used for diagnosis. Isolation of PBMCs was performed using 8 to 10 ml of fresh peripheral blood.

The receptor was derived from a woman younger than 35 with stable Graves' hyperthyroidism. Some clones in this sample may be carry-over from other donors' samples. The chain joins TRBV28 to TRBJ2-7, with unresolved D. The sample was peripheral blood. CDR3 sequence: CASSFGSPQRTPEDPYEQYF. CDR3 sequence (DNA): TGTGCCAGCAGTTTTGGGTCGCCTCAGAGGACCCCAGAGGACCCCTACGAGCAGTACTTC.